These T cell receptor beta chains were read from a single sample in a study of blood T cell repertoires in COVID-19. This table comes from immunoSEQ multiplex PCR, and its TCRdb copy is limited to in-frame clones, with some not included. The profile shows under 350,000 clones, roughly 86% of them singletons. The sample comprised peripheral blood. The receptors come from a man between 65 and 85 years old with acute or convalescent COVID-19. Both conserved end residues are part of each CDR3. Fields, in order: D gene, J gene, clone size, V gene, CDR3 DNA, CDR3 protein. D genes are given only for firm matches. Not all rows give a size; the values are once, few, many and, for expanded clones, a class.

NA,TRBJ2-7,NA,TRBV11-2,TGTGCCAGCAGCTTGCTAAATAGCGGAACGGCCTACGAGCAGTACTTC,CASSLLNSGTAYEQYF
TRBD1,TRBJ1-2,NA,TRBV3-1/TRBV3-2,TGTGCCAGCAGCCGGACAGGAGACTATGGCTACACCTTC,CASSRTGDYGYTF
NA,TRBJ1-5,NA,TRBV24-1,TGTGCCACCAGTGAGAGTTCAGGGGATCAGCCCCAGCATTTT,CATSESSGDQPQHF
TRBD1,TRBJ1-3,NA,TRBV28,TGTGCCAGCACCCCTCTACAGGGGGGGGCTGGAAACACCATATATTTT,CASTPLQGGAGNTIYF
TRBD2,TRBJ2-3,NA,TRBV18,TGTGCCAGCTCACCAGCGGGAGTTTTGGGAGATACGCAGTATTTT,CASSPAGVLGDTQYF
TRBD2,TRBJ2-3,once,TRBV30,TGTGCCTGGAGACTAGCGGCCTCTGATACGCAGTATTTT,CAWRLAASDTQYF
NA,TRBJ1-2,NA,TRBV7-8,TGTGCCAGCAGCTTAGGAGGGGAGGGTGGCTACACCTTC,CASSLGGEGGYTF
NA,TRBJ2-1,NA,TRBV5-1,TGCGCCAGCAGCTTGGGTGCGGACTACAATGAGCAGTTCTTC,CASSLGADYNEQFF
NA,TRBJ1-5,NA,TRBV19,TGTGCCAGTAGTGGAGACCGCGGGGGGGGCAATCAGCCCCAGCATTTT,CASSGDRGGGNQPQHF
NA,TRBJ2-3,NA,TRBV4-3,TGCGCCAGCAGCCGCAATCCACAAGTTAGCAGTACAGATACGCAGTATTTT,CASSRNPQVSSTDTQYF
NA,TRBJ2-3,NA,TRBV6-5,TGTGCCAGCAGTTACGGGGGGAGCACAGATACGCAGTATTTT,CASSYGGSTDTQYF
NA,TRBJ1-1,NA,TRBV7-9,TGTGCCAGCAGCTTACTGACTTCGACTGAAGCTTTCTTT,CASSLLTSTEAFF
TRBD2,TRBJ2-7,NA,TRBV10-3,TGTGCCATCAGTTCTGCTAGCGGGGGCTCGTCCTACGAGCAGTACTTC,CAISSASGGSSYEQYF
TRBD1,TRBJ2-7,once,TRBV5-4,TGTGCCAGCAGCCCGACAGGGAATTTCCGCGAGCAGTACTTC,CASSPTGNFREQYF
NA,TRBJ2-7,NA,TRBV11-2,TGTGCCAGCAGCTTAGATCGTCCGGGATCCTACGAGCAGTACTTC,CASSLDRPGSYEQYF
TRBD1,TRBJ2-6,NA,TRBV7-3,TGTGCCAGCAGCTTTCCGGGACAGGGGTCCTCTGGGGCCAACGTCCTGACTTTC,CASSFPGQGSSGANVLTF
NA,TRBJ1-4,NA,TRBV24-1,TGTGCCACCAGTAAGGGAGGCGCTAATGAAAAACTGTTTTTT,CATSKGGANEKLFF
NA,TRBJ1-2,NA,TRBV12-3/TRBV12-4,TGTGCCAGCAGTCTCAGGGATTATGGCTACACCTTC,CASSLRDYGYTF
NA,TRBJ1-1,NA,TRBV5-1,TGCGCCAGCAGCCCCCTTCAGCCAGGGAACACTGAAGCTTTCTTT,CASSPLQPGNTEAFF
TRBD2,TRBJ2-5,NA,TRBV7-2,TGTGCCAGCAGCCCAAGGACTAGCGGGGGGGCGGGAGAGACCCAGTACTTC,CASSPRTSGGAGETQYF
TRBD2,TRBJ2-3,NA,TRBV10-3,TGTGCCATCAAGGGTGAGCGGGGGGGCCCCGATACGCAGTATTTT,CAIKGERGGPDTQYF
NA,TRBJ1-2,NA,TRBV4-1,TGCGCCAGCAGCCAAGGGGCCCAAAACTATGGCTACACCTTC,CASSQGAQNYGYTF
NA,TRBJ1-1,once,TRBV27,TGTGCCAGCAAGTACTCAGGGGAGAACACTGAAGCTTTCTTT,CASKYSGENTEAFF
NA,TRBJ2-7,NA,TRBV5-4,TGTGCCAGCAGCTTGGAAGGGGCCTACGAGCAGTACTTC,CASSLEGAYEQYF
NA,TRBJ2-3,NA,TRBV20-1,TGCAGTGCCCCCTTAACAGATACGCAGTATTTT,CSAPLTDTQYF
TRBD1,TRBJ2-5,NA,TRBV6-5,TGTGCCAGCAGATCGATCGGGACAGGGTTGGAGACCCAGTACTTC,CASRSIGTGLETQYF
NA,TRBJ1-2,NA,TRBV7-2,TGTGCCAGCAGCTCCGCCTACAGGGAATATGGCTACACCTTC,CASSSAYREYGYTF
NA,TRBJ2-7,NA,TRBV2,TGTGCCAGCAGGGATACAGGGTGGGAGCAGTACTTC,CASRDTGWEQYF
NA,TRBJ2-2,NA,TRBV7-2,TGTGCCAGCAGCTTAGCTCGGGCCGGGGAGCTGTTTTTT,CASSLARAGELFF
TRBD2,TRBJ2-5,NA,TRBV6-5,TGTGCCAGCAGTTACTCGGGGGGGAAGGGAGAGACCCAGTACTTC,CASSYSGGKGETQYF
TRBD2,TRBJ2-1,NA,TRBV5-6,TGTGCCAGCAGCCCCGGACTAGCGGGAGTCAGCTCCTACAATGAGCAGTTCTTC,CASSPGLAGVSSYNEQFF
NA,TRBJ1-6,NA,TRBV21-1,TGTGCCAGCAGCAGGCCCTCGACATCTTCACCCCTCCACTTT,CASSRPSTSSPLHF
NA,TRBJ2-5,few,TRBV15,TGTGCCACCAGCAGGGCCTTAAGAGAGACCCAGTACTTC,CATSRALRETQYF
NA,TRBJ1-1,NA,TRBV6-5,TGTGCCAGCAGTCAGGGCACTGAAGCTTTCTTT,CASSQGTEAFF
NA,TRBJ2-7,NA,TRBV4-1,TGCGCCAGCAGCCAAGACCAGGGGCTCGAGCAGTACTTC,CASSQDQGLEQYF
NA,TRBJ2-7,NA,TRBV3-1/TRBV3-2,TGTGCCAGCAGCCAAGCCCCCAGGATCTACGAGCAGTACTTC,CASSQAPRIYEQYF
NA,TRBJ1-4,NA,TRBV19,TGTGCCAGTAGTATGGCTGGGGCCAAGGTCTTCAATGAAAAACTGTTTTTT,CASSMAGAKVFNEKLFF
TRBD2,TRBJ2-7,NA,TRBV7-3,TGTGCCAGCAGCTCTAGCGGGGGCCACGAGCAGTACTTC,CASSSSGGHEQYF
TRBD2,TRBJ2-1,NA,TRBV9,TGTGCCAGCAGCCAAACTAGCGGGACGGATGAGCAGTTCTTC,CASSQTSGTDEQFF
NA,TRBJ2-7,NA,TRBV6-5,TGTGCCAGCAGTCAGGCAGGGTCCTACGAGCAGTACTTC,CASSQAGSYEQYF
NA,TRBJ1-3,few,TRBV9,TGTGCCAGCAGCGTGACAGTTGGAAACACCATATATTTT,CASSVTVGNTIYF
NA,TRBJ2-1,NA,TRBV7-2,TGTGCCAGCAGCTTAAGGGCGGTTCCGGGGAGCTCCTACAATGAGCAGTTCTTC,CASSLRAVPGSSYNEQFF
NA,TRBJ2-2,NA,TRBV18,TGTGCCAGCTCACCGATCCAGAGGGTAACGGGCGGGGAGCTGTTTTTT,CASSPIQRVTGGELFF
NA,TRBJ2-7,NA,TRBV6-5,TGTGCCAGCAGCGACAGAGTCTTCTACGAGCAGTACTTC,CASSDRVFYEQYF
NA,TRBJ1-2,NA,TRBV6-5,TGTGCCAGCAGACCCTTTGTACAGGGAGGGTATGGCTACACCTTC,CASRPFVQGGYGYTF
NA,TRBJ1-6,NA,TRBV3-1/TRBV3-2,TGTGCCAGCAGCCAACTAAGTCCGAGACAGGTAGCCTCACCCCTCCACTTT,CASSQLSPRQVASPLHF
NA,TRBJ2-7,NA,TRBV6-2/TRBV6-3,TGTGCCAGCAGCGGCCTCTACGAGCAGTACTTC,CASSGLYEQYF
NA,TRBJ2-7,NA,TRBV30,TGTGCCTGGAGTGATGAGGCAGCATTAGGCTACGAGCAGTACTTC,CAWSDEAALGYEQYF
NA,TRBJ1-5,NA,TRBV19,TGTGCCAGTAGGCCGGGACACATCAATCAGCCCCAGCATTTT,CASRPGHINQPQHF
TRBD1,TRBJ2-7,NA,TRBV7-8,TGTGCCAGCAGCTTAAGGGACAGGGGGCAATACGAGCAGTACTTC,CASSLRDRGQYEQYF
TRBD1,TRBJ2-1,NA,TRBV7-3,TGTGCCAGCAGCCCCCACTTGAGGACAGGGGGCTTCTACAATGAGCAGTTCTTC,CASSPHLRTGGFYNEQFF
NA,TRBJ1-1,NA,TRBV5-1,TGCGCCAGCATGGACACCTTTACGAACACTGAAGCTTTCTTT,CASMDTFTNTEAFF
NA,TRBJ2-3,NA,TRBV7-6,TGTGCCAGCAGCTTAGACCCCTACTTGCAGTATTTT,CASSLDPYLQYF
TRBD2,TRBJ2-7,NA,TRBV7-2,TGTGCCAGCAGCTTAGCGGGGGGGACCTACGAGCAGTACTTC,CASSLAGGTYEQYF
NA,TRBJ1-3,NA,TRBV7-2,TGTGCCAGCAGCGGACAGCTACTCTCTGGAAACACCATATATTTT,CASSGQLLSGNTIYF
NA,TRBJ2-3,NA,TRBV29-1,TGCAGCGTTGAGCGAGGCCCAGATACGCAGTATTTT,CSVERGPDTQYF
NA,TRBJ1-1,once,TRBV7-3,TGTGCCAGCAGCTTAAGGCCCACGGGGTTGAACACTGAAGCTTTCTTT,CASSLRPTGLNTEAFF
NA,TRBJ2-2,NA,TRBV28,TGTGCCAGCACTCTCGGAGGGGGCGAATCCACCGGGGAGCTGTTTTTT,CASTLGGGESTGELFF
TRBD1,TRBJ2-7,NA,TRBV28,TGTGCCAGCACCGGGGGACAGGGGGCTTACGAGCAGTACTTC,CASTGGQGAYEQYF